The rows below give T cell receptor beta chains drawn from one sample of a study of T cell responses to AZD1222 COVID-19 vaccine. Clones were read by immunoSEQ multiplex PCR, and TCRdb kept only the in-frame ones, dropping some. In the table there are under 130,000 clones, about 93% of which are singletons. The specimen was peripheral blood, collected on day 0 of AZD1222 vaccination. These receptors were taken from an adult in good health. CDR3s include the opening cysteine and the closing phenylalanine or tryptophan. Fields, in order: J gene, V gene, clone size, CDR3 protein. Clone size appears in some rows only: once, few, many, or a class for an expanded clone.

>TRBJ1-6|TRBV12-3/TRBV12-4|NA
CASSRSNSPLHF
>TRBJ2-3|TRBV4-1|NA
CASSQDLPLQYF
>TRBJ1-1|TRBV19|once
CASSPGAVTEAFF
>TRBJ1-1|TRBV18|NA
CASSGGEGQLTFF
>TRBJ1-5|TRBV24-1|NA
CATSDSNRENSNQPQHF
>TRBJ2-5|TRBV20-1|NA
CSASESSSGKETQYF
>TRBJ2-1|TRBV5-1|NA
CASSLAPNGAGNEQFF
>TRBJ1-1|TRBV5-4|NA
CASSLLQGNTEAFF
>TRBJ1-2|TRBV9|NA
CASSVGGLGGYTF
>TRBJ2-1|TRBV6-5|NA
CASRTGGNSYNEQFF
>TRBJ2-1|TRBV6-4|NA
CASSVRAGAEQFF
>TRBJ1-3|TRBV7-2|NA
CASSLAQSSGNTIYF